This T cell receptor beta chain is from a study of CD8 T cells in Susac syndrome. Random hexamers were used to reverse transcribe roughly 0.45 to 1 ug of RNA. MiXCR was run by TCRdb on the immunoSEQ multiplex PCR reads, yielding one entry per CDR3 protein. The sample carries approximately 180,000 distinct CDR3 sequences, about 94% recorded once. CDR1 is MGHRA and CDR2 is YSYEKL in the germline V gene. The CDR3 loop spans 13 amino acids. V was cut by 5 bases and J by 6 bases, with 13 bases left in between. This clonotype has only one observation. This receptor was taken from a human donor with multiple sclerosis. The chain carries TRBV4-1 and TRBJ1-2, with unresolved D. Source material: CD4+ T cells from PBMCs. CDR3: CASSSPSSHGYTF. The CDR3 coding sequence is TGCGCCAGCAGCTCACCGTCCAGTCATGGCTACACCTTC.